Listed below are T cell receptor beta chains from one sample, sequenced in a study of lymphopenia after photon versus proton radiotherapy. The data were produced by immunoSEQ multiplex PCR, yet TCRdb's version contains in-frame clones alone and is incomplete. The table lists 25,000 to 35,000 clones, over 85% of them singletons, with under 0.9% in the top ten. This specimen was peripheral blood, taken from a patient treated with photon-based radiotherapy. Every receptor here comes from a woman aged 45-65 years with cholangiocarcinoma. The CDR3 runs from the conserved cysteine through the conserved F or W. Clone size is shown for a subset of rows, as once, few, many or a class of expanded clone.

clone size | J gene | V gene | CDR3 protein
. | TRBJ1-2 | TRBV7-9 | CASSPGSWKDRGYTF
once | TRBJ1-4 | TRBV9 | CASSVGGRRDEKLFF
. | TRBJ1-1 | TRBV19 | CASSRGGNTEAFF
. | TRBJ2-7 | TRBV18 | CASSKPLTSGSYEQYF
. | TRBJ2-1 | TRBV30 | CAWNPASGGGPNEQFF
. | TRBJ2-2 | TRBV6-5 | CASSAHGLVSGELFF
. | TRBJ1-1 | TRBV19 | CASARDRGLNTEAFF
once | TRBJ1-2 | TRBV5-6 | CASSLARDPVRRGYTF
. | TRBJ1-4 | TRBV27 | CASRKEEKLFF
. | TRBJ1-1 | TRBV30 | CAWRNLGQGLEANTEAFF
. | TRBJ1-1 | TRBV7-9 | CASSFTQGRLAEAFF
. | TRBJ1-4 | TRBV4-3 | CASSQGQAGKLFF
. | TRBJ1-5 | TRBV27 | CASSSIRDSSNQPQHF
. | TRBJ1-1 | TRBV9 | CASSKTTGAGTEAFF
. | TRBJ2-7 | TRBV9 | CASGTDYEQYF
. | TRBJ2-3 | TRBV5-1 | CASSLAILAGGTDTQYF
once | TRBJ1-3 | TRBV7-8 | CASVPARTGASGNTIYF
. | TRBJ2-4 | TRBV28 | CASSPQSGGAIQYF
. | TRBJ2-5 | TRBV11-2 | CASSSVLETQYF
. | TRBJ2-5 | TRBV19 | CASSIGVPIQETQYF
. | TRBJ2-1 | TRBV4-3 | CASSQGDSTYNEQFF
. | TRBJ2-1 | TRBV9 | CASSVTGTRDNEQFF
. | TRBJ1-1 | TRBV13 | CASSPRNTEAFF
. | TRBJ2-3 | TRBV7-2 | CASSLEARGSTDTQYF
. | TRBJ1-4 | TRBV18 | CASSRDPGGEEKLFF
. | TRBJ1-3 | TRBV18 | CASSPRDRTTGNTIYF
. | TRBJ2-5 | TRBV19 | CASSWVGEETQYF
. | TRBJ1-1 | TRBV6-5 | CASSYTEAFF
. | TRBJ1-2 | TRBV7-9 | CASGDSNNYGYTF
. | TRBJ1-2 | TRBV10-3 | CATSRDYGYTF
. | TRBJ1-3 | TRBV7-2 | CASSLAREGSGNTIYF
. | TRBJ1-2 | TRBV13 | CASSLGTGRRGYTF
. | TRBJ2-2 | TRBV2 | CASRLRDSNTGELFF
. | TRBJ1-2 | TRBV7-8 | CASSPRIGGYGYTF
. | TRBJ2-5 | TRBV11-2 | CASSSGPRRETQYF
few | TRBJ2-7 | TRBV5-1 | CASSLYLGTVTYEQYF
. | TRBJ2-1 | TRBV11-2 | CASSLDERAGQFF
once | TRBJ2-1 | TRBV11-3 | CASSLETGHKQFF
. | TRBJ2-5 | TRBV4-3 | CASSGSGGAGETQYF
. | TRBJ1-1 | TRBV7-2 | CASSFGQTNTEAFF
. | TRBJ2-3 | TRBV7-9 | CASSPKARLGDTQYF
. | TRBJ2-2 | TRBV18 | CASEGESGELFF
. | TRBJ2-1 | TRBV5-8 | CASSRQYNEQFF
. | TRBJ1-1 | TRBV13 | CASMEGIVNTEAFF
. | TRBJ1-1 | TRBV5-4 | CASSLPGGTHTEAFF
. | TRBJ1-3 | TRBV9 | CASSVLETFRSGNTIYF
. | TRBJ1-5 | TRBV30 | CAWNVREGQPQHF
once | TRBJ2-5 | TRBV2 | CASSGDLGLDWYQETQYF
. | TRBJ2-5 | TRBV2 | CASKGAQETQYF
. | TRBJ1-2 | TRBV19 | CASKLRGGFGVGYTF
. | TRBJ2-1 | TRBV10-2 | CASSVGRSSYNEQFF
. | TRBJ1-1 | TRBV28 | CASSPRTGSMTEAFF
. | TRBJ2-7 | TRBV12-5 | CASGPGTGGDEQYF
. | TRBJ2-5 | TRBV5-1 | CASSLTGFETQYF
. | TRBJ2-2 | TRBV6-5 | CASSYLRTGELFF
. | TRBJ1-1 | TRBV5-1 | CASSLAKGVPEAFF
. | TRBJ1-1 | TRBV19 | CASSINRRAFF
. | TRBJ1-3 | TRBV25-1 | CASSDRQGRRNTIYF
. | TRBJ1-4 | TRBV10-3 | CAISEGREGEKLFF